The T cell receptor (beta chain) described here comes from a study of cytomegalovirus exposure and HLA in healthy donors. Study summary: Later, an analysis reported that the approximately 120 validation repertoires had used the same platform as the approximately 630 first-cohort repertoires.

The CDR3 is 13 amino acids. V gave up 0 bases and J gave up 0 bases, with 3 bases separating them. Germline lookup yields CDR1 SGHRS and CDR2 YFSETQ. Assay: immunoSEQ multiplex PCR; the TCRdb copy retains only in-frame clones and omits some. The table has 150,000 to 200,000 clones, approximately 86% seen once. Study-wide findings and caveats: Within the 95 to 150 validation repertoires, first-cohort TCR clusters tended to co-occur, according to a later analysis. TCR beta chains numbering more than 150 were designated cytomegalovirus-associated.

Remarks on this clone: Its antigen is not identified.

This TCR was sampled from a man aged 30 to 45 in good health and CMV-seropositive. This rearrangement joins TRBV5-1 to TRBJ1-1; unclear D gene. The sequenced sample consisted of PBMCs. The CDR3 DNA reads as TGCGCCAGCAGCTTGGTCTTGAACACTGAAGCTTTCTTT. The encoded protein is CASSLVLNTEAFF.